These 13 T cell receptor beta chains were sequenced from one sample in a study of blood T cell repertoires in COVID-19. Only in-frame clones appear in the TCRdb table, and some are missing; sequencing was by immunoSEQ multiplex PCR. Among some 76,000 clones listed, 80% to 85% were seen once. Specimen: peripheral blood. The receptor set was obtained from a human donor in a cohort sampled during active COVID-19.

This chain connects TRBV7-8 to TRBJ1-1, with 8 positions matching TRBD1. Germline lookup yields CDR1 SGHVS and CDR2 FQNEAQ. The CDR3 spans 16 residues. Losses at the gene ends were 1 base for V and 1 base for J; bases not matched to a gene: 5. The CDR3 sequence is CASSLEGQVPNTEAFF. Here the CDR3 DNA reads TGTGCCAGCAGCTTAGAGGGACAGGTACCGAACACTGAAGCTTTCTTT.

The chain joins TRBV4-1 to TRBJ1-1, with a tentative D call TRBD1 (5 bases). The CDR3 spans 16 residues. Deletions cut 1 base from V and 0 bases from J, with 12 bases between. Germline V gives CDR1 MGHRA, CDR2 YSYEKL. The CDR3 DNA reads as TGCGCCAGCAGCCAAGGAGGGTGGGGGGTGAACACTGAAGCTTTCTTT. It translates to CASSQGGWGVNTEAFF.

V usage is TRBV5-1 and J usage is TRBJ1-2, with 10 nucleotides matching TRBD1. The ends lost 4 bases at V and 8 bases at J; junction bases unmatched: 14. Germline V lookup: CDR1 SGHRS, CDR2 YFSETQ. The CDR3 sequence is 16 residues long. The CDR3 DNA is TGCGCCAGCAGCCTTGCCAAGGACAGGGGGATCAACGGCTACACCTTC. Translated, it gives CASSLAKDRGINGYTF.

This sequence joins TRBV5-1 and TRBJ1-2; D remains ambiguous. This CDR3 is 14 amino acids long. Per the germline V gene, CDR1 is SGHRS and CDR2 is YFSETQ. V was cut by 0 bases and J by 4 bases, with 10 bases left in between. DNA for the CDR3: TGCGCCAGCAGCTTGGCTGCGGGGTTCTATGGCTACACCTTC. It yields the protein CASSLAAGFYGYTF.

This clone was observed once. The CDR3: CASSQEQGALGNTIYF. CDR3 in DNA: TGTGCCAGCAGCCAGGAACAGGGGGCGTTGGGAAACACCATATATTTT. This rearrangement joins TRBV4-2 to TRBJ1-3, with 9 bases that match TRBD1. The V and J ends lost 3 bases and 4 bases, in that order; junction bases with no gene match: 7. The CDR3 sequence is 16 residues long. Germline values: CDR1 LGHNA, CDR2 YNFKEQ.

The chain combines TRBV29-1 with TRBJ1-5, with TRBD1 matching over 10 bases. The CDR3 runs 15 residues. Trimming at V came to 5 bases and at J to 7 bases, leaving 11 bases not matched to a gene. Germline V gives CDR1 SQVTM, CDR2 ANQGSEA. The CDR3 loop is CSVSQDRGFGQPQHF. In DNA, the CDR3 is TGCAGCGTTTCCCAGGACAGGGGGTTCGGGCAGCCCCAGCATTTT.

The chain uses TRBV2 and TRBJ2-6, with D perhaps matching TRBD2 (6 bases). V was shortened by 2 bases and J by 4 bases, with 12 bases between the two germline ends. CDR3 size: 16 residues. CDR1 and CDR2 from the germline V gene are SNHLY and FYNNEI. CDR3 nucleotides: TGTGCCAGCAGTGAATGGGGAGGACCCGGGGCCAACGTCCTGACTTTC. Its translation: CASSEWGGPGANVLTF.

The rearrangement links TRBV5-1 to TRBJ1-2, with D unclear. The ends were cut back, 7 bases at V and 3 bases at J, with 19 bases in the middle. CDR1 is SGHRS, CDR2 YFSETQ, per germline. There are 15 residues in the CDR3. The CDR3 DNA is TGCGCCAGCCGACTGAGGACGGCCGGGGACTATGGCTACACCTTC. It yields the protein CASRLRTAGDYGYTF. The whole variable domain, remainder taken from reference TRBV5-1 and TRBJ1-2, is KAGVTQTPRYLIKTRGQQVTLSCSPISGHRSVSWYQQTPGQGLQFLFEYFSETQRNKGNFPGRFSGRQFSNSRSEMNVSTLELGDSALYLCASRLRTAGDYGYTFGSGTRLTVV.

V and J are TRBV25-1 and TRBJ2-1, with D perhaps matching TRBD2 (5 bases). The CDR3 extends over 16 amino acids. The germline V gene encodes CDR1 MGHDK and CDR2 SYGVNS. Trimming took 2 bases from V and 0 from J, leaving 11 bases between them. The CDR3 DNA sequence: TGTGCCAGCAGTGAAGGAGGTCAGAGCTCCTACAATGAGCAGTTCTTC. Translating it yields CASSEGGQSSYNEQFF.

This chain uses TRBV2 with TRBJ2-5, with 7 bases matching TRBD1. The CDR3 consists of 13 residues. The junction had 4 bases not matched to a gene; V was cut back by 6 bases and J by 3 bases. Looked up from germline, CDR1 is SNHLY and CDR2 is FYNNEI. CDR3 amino acids: CASRADREETQYF. The CDR3 DNA reads TGTGCCAGCAGGGCTGACAGGGAAGAGACCCAGTACTTC. Full variable domain (missing parts from reference TRBV2 and TRBJ2-5): EPEVTQTPSHQVTQMGQEVILRCVPISNHLYFYWYRQILGQKVEFLVSFYNNEISEKSEIFDDQFSVERPDGSNFTLKIRSTKLEDSAMYFCASRADREETQYFGPGTRLLVL.

The CDR3 nucleotides read TGCGCCAGCAGAGGACAGGGACTCAATGAGCAGTTCTTC. This codes for CASRGQGLNEQFF. The rearrangement links TRBV5-1 to TRBJ2-1; 8 bases fit TRBD1. The CDR3 is 13 residues long. Germline V lookup: CDR1 SGHRS, CDR2 YFSETQ. The V and J ends lost 5 bases and 6 bases, in that order; junction bases with no gene match: 4.

This sequence joins TRBV28 and TRBJ1-4; D is possibly TRBD1 (6 bases). CDR3 size: 13 residues. The germline V and J ends were trimmed by 5 bases and 8 bases, with 12 bases remaining between them. Looked up from germline, CDR1 is MDHEN and CDR2 is SYDVKM. CDR3 sequence: CASSTGFEEKLFF. In DNA, the CDR3 is TGTGCCAGCAGTACAGGGTTCGAGGAAAAACTGTTTTTT.

The chain combines TRBV10-3 with TRBJ1-1; TRBD1 matches at 7 bases. Looked up from germline, CDR1 is ENHRY and CDR2 is SYGVKD. CDR3 length: 13 amino acids. The trim removed 2 bases at V and 4 bases at J, leaving 1 base unmatched. The chain's CDR3 is CAISETGVTEAFF. The DNA of the CDR3 is TGTGCCATCAGTGAGACAGGGGTCACTGAAGCTTTCTTT.